These 28 T cell receptor beta chains share one sample of origin, sequenced in a study of blood T cell repertoires in COVID-19. Generated by immunoSEQ multiplex PCR, the TCRdb table keeps only in-frame clones and is missing some. The sample lists some 260,000 clones, 85% to 90% occurring once. Sequenced input: PBMCs or T cells enriched from blood (not recorded which). The receptors here all came from a middle-aged man who had recovered from COVID-19.

The V and J genes are TRBV19 and TRBJ2-7, with TRBD2 identical over 7 bases. V dropped 2 bases and J dropped 6; count of bases not matched to a gene: 4. The CDR3 spans 13 residues. Looked up from germline, CDR1 is LNHDA and CDR2 is SQIVND (reference sequence). CDR3 DNA sequence: TGTGCCAGTAGTATATGGCGGGAGTCCGAGCAGTACTTC. Protein sequence: CASSIWRESEQYF.

V is TRBV5-6 and J is TRBJ2-3; D remains unclear. Germline assignment: CDR1 SGHDT and CDR2 YYEEEE. With 4 bases removed from V and 4 bases from J, the gap between germline ends came to 10 bases. This CDR3 has 13 residues. The CDR3 bases are TGTGCCAGCAGCCCCGGTATTGCAGATACGCAGTATTTT. Amino acid sequence: CASSPGIADTQYF.

The sample holds a few counts of this clone. The chain recombines TRBV29-1 with TRBJ2-1; the D gene is possibly TRBD2 (6 bases). Germline values: CDR1 SQVTM, CDR2 ANQGSEA. The CDR3 has 15 residues. Between the trimmed V and J ends, which lost 2 bases and 4 bases, there was a span of 15 bases. The CDR3 DNA is TGCAGCGTTGAACCGGGGGTTCTCGCGTACAATGAGCAGTTCTTC. As protein: CSVEPGVLAYNEQFF.

V is TRBV18 and J is TRBJ1-1, with D perhaps matching TRBD1 (5 bases). Germline-derived CDR1 and CDR2 are KGHSH and LQKENI. The CDR3 covers 13 residues. Trimming pared 2 bases from V and 3 bases from J, leaving 7 bases between. CDR3 amino acids: CASSPVGDTEAFF. CDR3 in DNA: TGTGCCAGCTCACCAGTAGGGGACACTGAAGCTTTCTTT.

This clone was recorded a few times. For the CDR3, the DNA is TGCAGCGTTGAACTGGGGGCCCACGAGCAGTACTTC. This gives the protein CSVELGAHEQYF. The chain recombines TRBV29-1 with TRBJ2-7; tentatively, D is TRBD1 (6 bases). The CDR3 runs to 12 residues. Trimming took off 2 bases at V and 5 bases at J, with 10 bases between the two ends. Germline lookup yields CDR1 SQVTM and CDR2 ANQGSEA.

V and J are TRBV24-1 and TRBJ2-2; D ambiguous. Germline CDR1 reads KGHDR; CDR2 reads SFDVKD. The CDR3 covers 15 residues. V gave up 4 bases and J gave up 1 base, with 9 bases separating them. CDR3 DNA: TGTGCCACCAGTGACCTAATTAAGAACACCGGGGAGCTGTTTTTT. This sequence encodes CATSDLIKNTGELFF.

V gene TRBV7-9 combines with J gene TRBJ2-3; 12 bases match TRBD2. Per the germline V gene, CDR1 is SEHNR and CDR2 is FQNEAQ (reference sequence). The length of the CDR3 is 19 residues. With V trimmed by 6 bases and J by 2 bases, 15 bases remained unmatched. CDR3 in amino acids: CASRTTGTSGSAPTDTQYF. CDR3 DNA sequence: TGTGCCAGCAGAACCACCGGGACTAGCGGGTCGGCCCCCACAGATACGCAGTATTTT.

V and J are TRBV11-2 and TRBJ1-6, with D perhaps TRBD1 (6 bases). Per the germline V gene, CDR1 is SGHAT and CDR2 is FQNNGV. The CDR3 spans 15 residues. The germline V and J ends were trimmed by 1 base and 6 bases, with 10 bases remaining between them. The CDR3 sequence: CASSLAGEGNSPLHF. The CDR3, as DNA: TGTGCCAGCAGCTTAGCAGGGGAGGGTAATTCACCCCTCCACTTT.

J is TRBJ2-3 and V is TRBV11-2; 10 bases match TRBD2. The CDR3 is 16 residues long. With 1 base clipped from V and 6 bases from J, the junction kept 7 bases outside the gene matches. The germline gives CDR1 SGHAT, CDR2 FQNNGV. Here the CDR3 DNA reads TGTGCCAGCAGCTTAGCATGGAGCGGGGGGGTGGATACGCAGTATTTT. Amino acids: CASSLAWSGGVDTQYF.

The chain joins TRBV27 to TRBJ2-7, with 8 bases fitting TRBD2. CDR3 length: 13 amino acids. The V gene's germline CDR1 is MNHEY and CDR2 SMNVEV (reference sequence). V trimming: 6 bases; J trimming: 3 bases; junction bases outside the gene matches: 4. CDR3 sequence reads: CASRQLADYEQYF. For the CDR3, the DNA is TGTGCCAGCAGACAACTAGCGGACTACGAGCAGTACTTC.

The chain couples TRBV4-1 to TRBJ2-5; D not resolved. From germline, CDR1 is MGHRA and CDR2 YSYEKL. V shed 0 bases and J shed 0 bases, with 11 bases lying between them. The CDR3 runs to 16 residues. The CDR3 nucleotides are TGCGCCAGCAGCCAAGAGCCGCTCCGGGACCAAGAGACCCAGTACTTC. Its translation: CASSQEPLRDQETQYF.

The CDR3 DNA reads TGTGCCAGCAGCTTAGTAGCGGGCGGGAGTACAGATACGCAGTATTTT. Amino acid sequence: CASSLVAGGSTDTQYF. The V call is TRBV11-3, the J call TRBJ2-3, with 7 bases aligning to TRBD2. The germline gives CDR1 SGHNT, CDR2 YENEEA. The ends lost 1 base at V and 3 bases at J; junction bases unmatched: 7. This CDR3 comprises 16 residues.

This clone was seen once. V usage is TRBV5-1 and J usage is TRBJ2-7; D not certain. V lost 0 bases and J 0 bases, leaving 7 bases between the germline ends. Looked up from germline, CDR1 is SGHRS and CDR2 is YFSETQ. This CDR3 region has 14 residues. This CDR3 is CASSLEHFSYEQYF. As DNA, the CDR3 is TGCGCCAGCAGCTTGGAACATTTCTCCTACGAGCAGTACTTC.

This clone appeared once. The chain joins TRBV19 to TRBJ1-1, with D tentatively TRBD1 (6 bases). Germline CDR1 reads LNHDA; CDR2 reads SQIVND (reference sequence). The CDR3 has 16 residues. V gave up 11 bases and J gave up 0 bases, with 22 bases separating them. This chain's CDR3 is CAASSGQQGLNTEAFF. The CDR3 bases are TGTGCCGCCTCCTCTGGGCAACAGGGACTGAACACTGAAGCTTTCTTT.

V usage is TRBV27 and J usage is TRBJ2-3, with D unclear. The CDR3 runs to 13 residues. The V and J ends lost 4 bases and 5 bases respectively, with 10 bases between them. CDR1 and CDR2 from the germline V gene are MNHEY and SMNVEV (reference sequence). As DNA, the CDR3 is TGTGCCAGCAGTTATAGACAAGGAGATACGCAGTATTTT. It yields the protein CASSYRQGDTQYF.

The V gene is TRBV18, the J gene TRBJ1-2, with TRBD1 as a possible D gene (5 bases). V lost 6 bases and J 7 bases, leaving 9 bases between the germline ends. The germline V gene has CDR1 KGHSH and CDR2 LQKENI. CDR3 length equals 11 residues. The CDR3 spells CASSVGGGYTF. The CDR3 DNA follows: TGTGCCAGCTCGGTCGGGGGTGGCTACACCTTC.

V gene TRBV6-4 combines with J gene TRBJ1-2; D not certain. V was cut by 2 bases and J by 0 bases, with 4 bases left in between. Germline values: CDR1 MRHNA, CDR2 SNTAGT. The CDR3 extends over 13 amino acids. CDR3 loop: CASSDGANYGYTF. The CDR3 DNA follows: TGTGCCAGCAGTGACGGAGCTAACTATGGCTACACCTTC.

The gene calls are TRBV10-3 and TRBJ1-5, with TRBD1 matching 7 bases. This CDR3 region has 14 residues. The germline V gene has CDR1 ENHRY and CDR2 SYGVKD. Trimming cost V 10 bases and J 0 bases; bases outside gene matches: 6. The CDR3 here is CASGDRFSNQPQHF. CDR3 DNA sequence: TGTGCCAGCGGGGACAGATTTAGCAATCAGCCCCAGCATTTT.

DNA of the CDR3: TGTGCCAGCAGCAAACTAGCGGGACTTAGCGATCGCGGGAATACGCAGTATTTT. Translated: CASSKLAGLSDRGNTQYF. This chain joins TRBV7-2 and TRBJ2-3; 10 bases are a match to TRBD2. The germline V gene encodes CDR1 SGHTA and CDR2 FQGNSA. This CDR3 spans 18 amino acids. Germline trimming cut 5 bases from V and 7 bases from J; bases unmatched to any gene: 18.

The rearrangement joins TRBV2 to TRBJ2-3; 11 bases line up with TRBD2. This CDR3 is built from 13 residues. V lost 8 bases and J lost 4; bases outside the gene matches: 2. The germline CDR1 and CDR2 sequences are SNHLY and FYNNEI. The CDR3 region is CASLLAGADTQYF. In nucleotides, the CDR3 is TGTGCCAGCTTACTAGCGGGGGCAGATACGCAGTATTTT.

In its sample, this clone was seen once. The CDR3 sequence is CASSLQVPSSYEQYF. The CDR3 bases are TGTGCCAGCAGCTTACAGGTCCCGAGCTCCTACGAGCAGTACTTC. The chain recombines TRBV11-2 with TRBJ2-7; D remains ambiguous. This CDR3 has 15 amino acids. Per the germline V gene, CDR1 is SGHAT and CDR2 is FQNNGV. V lost 2 bases and J 0 bases, leaving 11 bases between the germline ends.

This chain uses TRBV7-2 with TRBJ1-3, with D uncertain. Germline V gene lookup returns CDR1 SGHTA and CDR2 FQGNSA. The V gene lost 4 bases and the J gene lost 1 base, with 11 bases spanning the gap. The CDR3 covers 15 residues. In nucleotides, the CDR3 is TGTGCCAGCAGCTATTTACAGTTTTCTGGAAACACCATATATTTT. Residues: CASSYLQFSGNTIYF.

CDR3 loop: CASNSRVNTEAFF. The CDR3 DNA sequence: TGTGCCAGCAATAGCAGGGTGAACACTGAAGCTTTCTTT. The chain has TRBV12-3 or TRBV12-4 and TRBJ1-1; possibly TRBD1 for D (5 bases). Between the trimmed V and J ends, which lost 7 bases and 0 bases, there was a span of 9 bases. The CDR3 has 13 residues.

The chain has TRBV19 and TRBJ2-3, with D perhaps matching TRBD1 (6 bases). Germline V gene sequence: CDR1 LNHDA, CDR2 SQIVND (reference sequence). V was pared by 4 bases and J by 5 bases, with 16 bases between. This CDR3 has 15 amino acids. The CDR3 DNA is TGTGCCAGTAGTAGCGACAGGCCCCGGGGAGATACGCAGTATTTT. This codes for CASSSDRPRGDTQYF.

The chain links TRBV7-9 to TRBJ2-2, with 12 bases aligning to TRBD2. Unmatched junction bases numbered 12, after V lost 1 base and J lost 6 bases. This CDR3 is 19 amino acids long. Germline CDR1 is SEHNR and CDR2 is FQNEAQ (reference sequence). CDR3 in amino acids: CASSLGTSGATRRAGELFF. CDR3 bases: TGTGCCAGCAGCTTAGGGACTAGCGGGGCAACTCGCAGGGCCGGGGAGCTGTTTTTT.

The rearrangement uses TRBV7-9 and TRBJ1-4, with D perhaps matching TRBD1 (6 bases). The CDR3 contains 16 residues. Germline V gene sequence: CDR1 SEHNR, CDR2 FQNEAQ (reference sequence). V lost 1 base and J lost 6, with 15 bases in between. The CDR3 protein is CASSLDRAYGDEKLFF. The DNA of the CDR3 is TGTGCCAGCAGCTTAGACAGGGCTTATGGCGATGAAAAACTGTTTTTT.

The genes are TRBV7-2 and TRBJ2-5, with TRBD1 as a possible D gene (6 bases). This CDR3 comprises 13 residues. V was shortened by 7 bases and J by 2 bases, with 11 bases between the two germline ends. Germline V CDR1 and CDR2: SGHTA, FQGNSA. CDR3: CASTLGAQETQYF. The CDR3 DNA reads as TGTGCCAGCACCCTGGGGGCGCAAGAGACCCAGTACTTC.

The chain employs TRBV7-9 and TRBJ1-3; 7 bases align to TRBD1. The CDR3 loop spans 18 amino acids. Germline V gene sequence: CDR1 SEHNR, CDR2 FQNEAQ (reference sequence). J was trimmed by 2 bases and V by 4 bases; bases with no gene match: 14. In nucleotides, the CDR3 is TGTGCCAGCAGCTCCCTCATACAGGGGTACTTGGCTGGAAACACCATATATTTT. Amino acid sequence: CASSSLIQGYLAGNTIYF. The full variable domain, completed using reference TRBV7-9 and TRBJ1-3, is DTGVSQNPRHKITKRGQNVTFRCDPISEHNRLYWYRQTLGQGPEFLTYFQNEAQLEKSRLLSDRFSAERPKGSFSTLEIQRTEQGDSAMYLCASSSLIQGYLAGNTIYFGEGSWLTVV.